The present T cell receptor (beta chain) was sequenced within a study of OX40 agonist ivuxolimab in advanced cancers. Measured with immunoSEQ multiplex PCR; TCRdb has only the in-frame clones, and not every one. Here the sample spans tens of thousands of clones, around 82% being singletons. The trim removed 8 bases at V and 7 bases at J, leaving 9 bases unmatched. Germline-derived CDR1 and CDR2 are MNHEY and SVGAGI. The CDR3 totals 14 residues. The TCR was taken from an adult with an advanced solid tumor such as melanoma, head and neck, liver or kidney cancer. V usage is TRBV6-5 and J usage is TRBJ2-3, with 10 bases matching TRBD1. Source: CD4+ or CD8+ T cells sorted from blood, taken in a trial of the OX40 agonist ivuxolimab. The CDR3 protein is CASARDRGTYTQYF. The DNA of the CDR3 is TGTGCCAGCGCCCGGGACAGGGGCACTTATACGCAGTATTTT.